Sequencing of this T cell receptor beta chain was carried out in a study of T cell responses to AZD1222 COVID-19 vaccine. About the research overall: Pooled in the analysis were second doses at about 4 or about 12 weeks.

Using immunoSEQ multiplex PCR, the repertoire was profiled, and TCRdb retains in-frame clones only, with some absent. This sample carries about 78,000 clones, about 82% of them seen once, and the ten largest clones take 2.9%. In regard to this clone: As yet, its antigen is unknown.

Study-wide results and caveats: Reports say nearly half of spike-specific TCRs go after unmutated variant regions. Spike was spanned by vaccine-associated CD4 TCRs, which were dominant at 160-218 and 743-854.

This CDR3 has 13 amino acids. V lost 6 bases and J lost 1, with 10 bases in between. Germline V gene lookup returns CDR1 SGDLS and CDR2 YYNGEE. This clonotype was obtained from an adult in good health. The rearrangement links TRBV9 to TRBJ1-1; D ambiguous. The starting material was peripheral blood, obtained on day 0 of AZD1222 vaccination. The CDR3 sequence: CASTEIENTEAFF. For the CDR3, the DNA is TGTGCCAGCACCGAGATTGAGAACACTGAAGCTTTCTTT.